Sequencing of this TCR beta chain was carried out in a study of T cell repertoires in cytomegalovirus infection. TCRdb passed the reads through MiXCR, listing each CDR3 protein once. The sample consists of fewer than 150,000 distinct CDR3 sequences, 30% of them appearing once. There are a few counts of this clonotype. Its antigen is unknown. Germline trimming cut 4 bases from V and 11 bases from J; bases unmatched to any gene: 7. The CDR3 has 13 residues. CDR1 and CDR2 (germline): SNHLY, FYNNEI. The V and J genes are TRBV2 and TRBJ1-4; 7 positions match TRBD1. The material was CD8+ T cells from cultured PBMCs, obtained from culture after CMV antigen stimulation. This receptor was taken from a human donor in good health (CMV status not recorded). Some clones in this sample may be carry-over from other donors' samples. The CDR3 DNA is TGTGCCAGCAGTGGGAGACAGGGAAAGAAACTGTTTTTT. It translates to CASSGRQGKKLFF.